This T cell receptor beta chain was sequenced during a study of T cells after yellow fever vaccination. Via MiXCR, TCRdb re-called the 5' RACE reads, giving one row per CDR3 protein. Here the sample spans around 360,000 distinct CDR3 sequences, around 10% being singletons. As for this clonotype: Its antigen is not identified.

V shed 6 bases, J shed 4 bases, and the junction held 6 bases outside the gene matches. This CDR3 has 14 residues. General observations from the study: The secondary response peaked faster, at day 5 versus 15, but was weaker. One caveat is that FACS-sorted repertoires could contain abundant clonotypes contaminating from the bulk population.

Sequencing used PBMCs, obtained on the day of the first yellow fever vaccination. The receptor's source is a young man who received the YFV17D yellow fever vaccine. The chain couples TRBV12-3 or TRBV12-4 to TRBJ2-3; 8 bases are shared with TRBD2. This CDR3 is CASRTSVSADTQYF. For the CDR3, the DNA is TGTGCCAGCAGGACTAGCGTGTCTGCAGATACGCAGTATTTT.